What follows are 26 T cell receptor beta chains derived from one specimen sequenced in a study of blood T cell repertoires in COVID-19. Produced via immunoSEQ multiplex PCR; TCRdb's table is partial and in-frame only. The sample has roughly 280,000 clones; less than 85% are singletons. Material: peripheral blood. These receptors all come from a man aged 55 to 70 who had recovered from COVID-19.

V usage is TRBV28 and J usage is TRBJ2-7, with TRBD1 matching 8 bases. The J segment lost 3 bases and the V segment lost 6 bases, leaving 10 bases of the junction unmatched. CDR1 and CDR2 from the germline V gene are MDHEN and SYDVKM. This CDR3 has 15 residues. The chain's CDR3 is CASSPVGTGYYEQYF. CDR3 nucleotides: TGTGCCAGCAGCCCAGTGGGGACAGGATACTACGAGCAGTACTTC.

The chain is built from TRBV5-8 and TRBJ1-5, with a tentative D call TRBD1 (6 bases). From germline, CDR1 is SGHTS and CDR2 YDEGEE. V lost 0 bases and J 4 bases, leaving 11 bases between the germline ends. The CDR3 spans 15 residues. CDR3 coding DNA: TGTGCCAGCAGCTTGGGGACAGCTGATAATCAGCCCCAGCATTTT. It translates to CASSLGTADNQPQHF.

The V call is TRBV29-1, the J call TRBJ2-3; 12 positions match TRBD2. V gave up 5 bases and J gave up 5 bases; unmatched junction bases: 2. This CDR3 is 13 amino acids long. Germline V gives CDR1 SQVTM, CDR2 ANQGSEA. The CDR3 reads CSVRGLAGDTQYF. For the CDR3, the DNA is TGCAGCGTTCGGGGACTAGCGGGAGATACGCAGTATTTT.

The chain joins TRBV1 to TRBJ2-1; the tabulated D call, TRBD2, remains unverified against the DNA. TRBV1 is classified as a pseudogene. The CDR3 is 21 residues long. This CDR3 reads CTSSQDRAAGRDERALDEQFF. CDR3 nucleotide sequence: TGCACCAGCAGCCAAGATCGGGCAGCGGGCAGGGACGAGAGGGCCCTGGATGAGCAGTTCTTC.

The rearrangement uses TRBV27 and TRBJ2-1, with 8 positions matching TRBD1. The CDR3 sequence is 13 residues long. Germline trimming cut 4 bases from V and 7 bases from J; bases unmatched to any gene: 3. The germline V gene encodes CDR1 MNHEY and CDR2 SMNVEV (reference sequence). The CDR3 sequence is CASSYHRGNEQFF. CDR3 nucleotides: TGTGCCAGCAGTTACCACAGGGGGAATGAGCAGTTCTTC.

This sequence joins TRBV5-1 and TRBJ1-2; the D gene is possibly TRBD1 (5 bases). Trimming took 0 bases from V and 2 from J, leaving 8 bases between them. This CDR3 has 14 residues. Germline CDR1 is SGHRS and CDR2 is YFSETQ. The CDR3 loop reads CASSLGQQNYGYTF. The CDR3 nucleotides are TGCGCCAGCAGCTTGGGACAGCAAAACTATGGCTACACCTTC.

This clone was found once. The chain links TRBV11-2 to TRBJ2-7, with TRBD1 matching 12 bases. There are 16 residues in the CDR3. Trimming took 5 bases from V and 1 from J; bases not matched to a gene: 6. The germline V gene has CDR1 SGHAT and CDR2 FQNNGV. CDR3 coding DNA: TGTGCCAGCAGCCCGTGGGACAGGGGGCGTTCCTACGAGCAGTACTTC. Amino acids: CASSPWDRGRSYEQYF.

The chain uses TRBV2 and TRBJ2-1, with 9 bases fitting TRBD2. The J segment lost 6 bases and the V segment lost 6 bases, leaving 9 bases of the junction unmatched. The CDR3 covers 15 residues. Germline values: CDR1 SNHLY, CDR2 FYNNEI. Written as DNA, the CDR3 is TGTGCCAGCAGAGATAGCGGGAGATTTTCCAATGAGCAGTTCTTC. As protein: CASRDSGRFSNEQFF.

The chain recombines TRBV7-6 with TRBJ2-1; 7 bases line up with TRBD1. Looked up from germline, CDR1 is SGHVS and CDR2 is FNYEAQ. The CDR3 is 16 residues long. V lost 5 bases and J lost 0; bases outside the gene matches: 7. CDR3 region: CASSQRGGNSYNEQFF. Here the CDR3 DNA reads TGTGCCAGCAGCCAGAGAGGGGGCAACTCCTACAATGAGCAGTTCTTC.

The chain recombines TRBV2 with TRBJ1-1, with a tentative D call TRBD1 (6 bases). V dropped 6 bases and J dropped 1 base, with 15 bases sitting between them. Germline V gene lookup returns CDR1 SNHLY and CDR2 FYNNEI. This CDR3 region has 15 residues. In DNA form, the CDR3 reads TGTGCCAGCAGACCAGAACAGGGACGGAACACTGAAGCTTTCTTT. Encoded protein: CASRPEQGRNTEAFF. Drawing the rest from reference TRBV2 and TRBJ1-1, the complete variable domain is EPEVTQTPSHQVTQMGQEVILRCVPISNHLYFYWYRQILGQKVEFLVSFYNNEISEKSEIFDDQFSVERPDGSNFTLKIRSTKLEDSAMYFCASRPEQGRNTEAFFGQGTRLTVV.

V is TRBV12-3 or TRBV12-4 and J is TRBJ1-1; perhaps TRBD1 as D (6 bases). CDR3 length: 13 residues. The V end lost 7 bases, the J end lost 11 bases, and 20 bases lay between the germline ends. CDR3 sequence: CASISSGRGRAFF. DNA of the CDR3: TGTGCCAGCATTTCTTCCGGCAGGGGACGGGCTTTCTTT.

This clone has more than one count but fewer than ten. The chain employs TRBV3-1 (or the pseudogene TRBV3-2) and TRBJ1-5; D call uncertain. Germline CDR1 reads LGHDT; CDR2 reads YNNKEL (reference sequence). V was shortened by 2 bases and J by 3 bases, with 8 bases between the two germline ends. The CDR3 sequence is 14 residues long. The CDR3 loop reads CASSQLQTNQPQHF. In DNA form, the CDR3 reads TGTGCCAGCAGCCAACTACAGACCAATCAGCCCCAGCATTTT.

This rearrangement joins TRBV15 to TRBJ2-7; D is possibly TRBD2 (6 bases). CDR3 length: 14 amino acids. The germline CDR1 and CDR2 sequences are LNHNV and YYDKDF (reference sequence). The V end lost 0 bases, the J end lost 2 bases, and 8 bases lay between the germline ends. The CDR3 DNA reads TGTGCCACCAGCAGAGAGGGAGGAGCCTACGAGCAGTACTTC. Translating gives CATSREGGAYEQYF.

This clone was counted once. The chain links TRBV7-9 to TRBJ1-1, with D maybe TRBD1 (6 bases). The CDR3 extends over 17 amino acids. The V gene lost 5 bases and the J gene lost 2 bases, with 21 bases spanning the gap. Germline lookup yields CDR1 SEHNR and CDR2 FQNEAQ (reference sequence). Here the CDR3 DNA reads TGTGCCAGCAGCATCATCGACAGGAAGGCGGAAAACACTGAAGCTTTCTTT. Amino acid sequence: CASSIIDRKAENTEAFF. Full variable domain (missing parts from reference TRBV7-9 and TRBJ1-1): DTGVSQNPRHKITKRGQNVTFRCDPISEHNRLYWYRQTLGQGPEFLTYFQNEAQLEKSRLLSDRFSAERPKGSFSTLEIQRTEQGDSAMYLCASSIIDRKAENTEAFFGQGTRLTVV.

As DNA, the CDR3 is TGTGCCAGTACTCTTACAGGGGGCGCGGCCGGTGAGCAGTTCTTC. As protein: CASTLTGGAAGEQFF. The chain has TRBV19 and TRBJ2-1; 9 bases match TRBD1. The CDR3 is 15 amino acids. Germline lookup yields CDR1 LNHDA and CDR2 SQIVND (reference sequence). After removal of 7 bases from V and 9 bases from J, the junction contained 13 bases not matched to a gene.

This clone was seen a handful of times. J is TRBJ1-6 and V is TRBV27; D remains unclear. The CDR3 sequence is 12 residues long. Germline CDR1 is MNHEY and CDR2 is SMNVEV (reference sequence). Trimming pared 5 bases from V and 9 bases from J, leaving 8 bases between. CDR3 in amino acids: CASSQLLSPLHF. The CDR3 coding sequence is TGTGCCAGCAGTCAGTTGCTTTCACCCCTCCACTTT.

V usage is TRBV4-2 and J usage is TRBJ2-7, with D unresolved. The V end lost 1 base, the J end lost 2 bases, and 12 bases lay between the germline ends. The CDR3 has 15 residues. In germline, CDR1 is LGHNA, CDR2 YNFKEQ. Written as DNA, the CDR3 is TGTGCCAGCAGCCAAGCAAGACAAGCTCCCTACGAGCAGTACTTC. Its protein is CASSQARQAPYEQYF.

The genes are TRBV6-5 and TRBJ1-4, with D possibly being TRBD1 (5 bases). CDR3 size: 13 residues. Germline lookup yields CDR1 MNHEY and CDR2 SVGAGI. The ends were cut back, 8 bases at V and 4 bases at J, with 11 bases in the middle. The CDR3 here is CASVQDHNEKLFF. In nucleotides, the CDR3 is TGTGCCAGCGTACAGGACCATAATGAAAAACTGTTTTTT.

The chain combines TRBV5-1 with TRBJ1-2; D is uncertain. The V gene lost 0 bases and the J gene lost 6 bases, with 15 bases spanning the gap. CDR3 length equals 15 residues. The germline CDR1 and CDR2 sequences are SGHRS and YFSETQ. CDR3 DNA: TGCGCCAGCAGCTTGGCCTTGAGGGAAGGGAATGGCTACACCTTC. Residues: CASSLALREGNGYTF. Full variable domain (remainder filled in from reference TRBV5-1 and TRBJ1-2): KAGVTQTPRYLIKTRGQQVTLSCSPISGHRSVSWYQQTPGQGLQFLFEYFSETQRNKGNFPGRFSGRQFSNSRSEMNVSTLELGDSALYLCASSLALREGNGYTFGSGTRLTVV.

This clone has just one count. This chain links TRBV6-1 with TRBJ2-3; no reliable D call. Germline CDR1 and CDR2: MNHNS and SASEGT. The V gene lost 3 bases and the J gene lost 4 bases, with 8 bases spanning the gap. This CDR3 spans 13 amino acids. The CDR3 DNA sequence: TGTGCCAGCAGTGACAGGTTAGCAGATACGCAGTATTTT. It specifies CASSDRLADTQYF.

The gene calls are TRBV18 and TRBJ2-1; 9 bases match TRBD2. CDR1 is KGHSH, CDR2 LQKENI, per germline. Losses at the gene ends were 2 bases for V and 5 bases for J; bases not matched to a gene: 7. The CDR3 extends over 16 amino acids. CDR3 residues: CASSPGGGGTDNEQFF. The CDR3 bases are TGTGCCAGCTCACCAGGCGGGGGGGGGACAGACAATGAGCAGTTCTTC.

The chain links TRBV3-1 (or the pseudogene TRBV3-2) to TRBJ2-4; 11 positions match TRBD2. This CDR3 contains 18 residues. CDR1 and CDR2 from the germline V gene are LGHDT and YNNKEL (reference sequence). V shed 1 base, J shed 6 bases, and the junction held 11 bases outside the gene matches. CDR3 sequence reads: CASSQGLAGGTGGNIQYF. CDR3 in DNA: TGTGCCAGCAGCCAAGGCCTAGCGGGGGGAACAGGGGGAAACATTCAGTACTTC.

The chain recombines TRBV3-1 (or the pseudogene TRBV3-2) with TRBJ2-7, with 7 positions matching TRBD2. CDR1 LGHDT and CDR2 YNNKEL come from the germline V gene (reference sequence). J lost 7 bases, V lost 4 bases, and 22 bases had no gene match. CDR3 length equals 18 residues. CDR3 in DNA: TGTGCCAGCAGCCCACGGGACGGGCGATCGGCGGGAGTGGGGGAGCAGTACTTC. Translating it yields CASSPRDGRSAGVGEQYF.

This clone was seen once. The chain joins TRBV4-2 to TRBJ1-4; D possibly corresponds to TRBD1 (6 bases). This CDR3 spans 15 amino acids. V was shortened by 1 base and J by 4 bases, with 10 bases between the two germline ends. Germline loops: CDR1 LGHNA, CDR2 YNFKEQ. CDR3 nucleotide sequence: TGTGCCAGCAGCCAAGGACAGGATATTAATGAAAAACTGTTTTTT. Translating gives CASSQGQDINEKLFF.

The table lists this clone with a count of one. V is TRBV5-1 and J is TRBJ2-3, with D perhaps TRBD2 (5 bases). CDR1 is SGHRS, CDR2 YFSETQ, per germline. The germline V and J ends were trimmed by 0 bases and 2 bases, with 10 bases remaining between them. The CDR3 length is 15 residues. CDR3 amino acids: CASSLAGLFTDTQYF. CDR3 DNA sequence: TGCGCCAGCAGCTTGGCGGGGTTATTCACAGATACGCAGTATTTT. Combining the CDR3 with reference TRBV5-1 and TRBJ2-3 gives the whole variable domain KAGVTQTPRYLIKTRGQQVTLSCSPISGHRSVSWYQQTPGQGLQFLFEYFSETQRNKGNFPGRFSGRQFSNSRSEMNVSTLELGDSALYLCASSLAGLFTDTQYFGPGTRLTVL.

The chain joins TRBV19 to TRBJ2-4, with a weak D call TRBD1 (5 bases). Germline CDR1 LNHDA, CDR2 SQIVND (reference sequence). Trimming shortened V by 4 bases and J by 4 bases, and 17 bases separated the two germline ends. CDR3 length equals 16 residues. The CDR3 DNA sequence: TGTGCCAGTAGTACCCGAGATCTGGGGCCAAAAAACATTCAGTACTTC. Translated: CASSTRDLGPKNIQYF.